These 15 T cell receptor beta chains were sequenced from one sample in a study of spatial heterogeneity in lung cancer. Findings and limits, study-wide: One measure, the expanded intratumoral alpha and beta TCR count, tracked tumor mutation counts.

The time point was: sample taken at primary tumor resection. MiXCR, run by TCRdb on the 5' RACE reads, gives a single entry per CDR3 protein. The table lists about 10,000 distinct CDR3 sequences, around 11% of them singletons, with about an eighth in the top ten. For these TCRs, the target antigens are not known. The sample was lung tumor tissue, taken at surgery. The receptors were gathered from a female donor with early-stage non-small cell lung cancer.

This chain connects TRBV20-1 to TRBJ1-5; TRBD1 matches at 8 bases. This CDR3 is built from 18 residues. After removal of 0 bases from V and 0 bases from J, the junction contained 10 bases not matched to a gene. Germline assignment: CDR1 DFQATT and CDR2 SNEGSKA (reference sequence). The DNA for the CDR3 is TGCAGTGCTAGAGACACAGGGGGAGGATCCCTTAGCAATCAGCCCCAGCATTTT. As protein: CSARDTGGGSLSNQPQHF.

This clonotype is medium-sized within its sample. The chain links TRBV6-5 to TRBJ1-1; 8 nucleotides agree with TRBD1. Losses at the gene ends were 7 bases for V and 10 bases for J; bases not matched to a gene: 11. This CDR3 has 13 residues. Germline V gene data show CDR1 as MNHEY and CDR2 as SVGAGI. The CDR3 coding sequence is TGTGCCAGCAAAGGGACACAGGGGGAAGGAGCTTTCTTT. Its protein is CASKGTQGEGAFF.

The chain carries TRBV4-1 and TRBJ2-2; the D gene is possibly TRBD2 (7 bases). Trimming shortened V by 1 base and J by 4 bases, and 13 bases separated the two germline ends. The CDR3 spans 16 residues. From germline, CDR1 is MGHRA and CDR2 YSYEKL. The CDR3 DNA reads TGCGCCAGCAGCCAAGTACAGGGAGGGGTCACCGGGGAGCTGTTTTTT. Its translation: CASSQVQGGVTGELFF.

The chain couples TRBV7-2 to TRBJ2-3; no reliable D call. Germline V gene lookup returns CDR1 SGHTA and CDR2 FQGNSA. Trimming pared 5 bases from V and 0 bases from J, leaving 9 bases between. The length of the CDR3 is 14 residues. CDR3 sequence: CASSPMISTDTQYF. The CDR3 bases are TGTGCCAGCAGCCCGATGATAAGCACAGATACGCAGTATTTT.

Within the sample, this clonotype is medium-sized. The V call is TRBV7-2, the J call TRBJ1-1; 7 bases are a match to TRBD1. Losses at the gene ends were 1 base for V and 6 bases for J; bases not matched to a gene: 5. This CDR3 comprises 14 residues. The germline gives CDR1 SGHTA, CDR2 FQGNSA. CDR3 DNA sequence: TGTGCCAGCAGCTTAGTAGGGGGCGCCGCTGAAGCTTTCTTT. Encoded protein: CASSLVGGAAEAFF.

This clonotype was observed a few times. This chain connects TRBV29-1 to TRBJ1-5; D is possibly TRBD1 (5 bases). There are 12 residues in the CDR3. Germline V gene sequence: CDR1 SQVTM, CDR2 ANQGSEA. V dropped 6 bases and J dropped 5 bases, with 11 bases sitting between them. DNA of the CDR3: TGCAGCGTGGGGGGACCCGATCAGCCCCAGCATTTT. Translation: CSVGGPDQPQHF.

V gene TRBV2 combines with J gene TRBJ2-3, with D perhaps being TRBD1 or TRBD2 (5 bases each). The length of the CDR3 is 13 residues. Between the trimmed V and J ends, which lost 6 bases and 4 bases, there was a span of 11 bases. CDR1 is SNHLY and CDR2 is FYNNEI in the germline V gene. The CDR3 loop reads CASSRDGADTQYF. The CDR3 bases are TGTGCCAGCAGCCGGGACGGGGCAGATACGCAGTATTTT.

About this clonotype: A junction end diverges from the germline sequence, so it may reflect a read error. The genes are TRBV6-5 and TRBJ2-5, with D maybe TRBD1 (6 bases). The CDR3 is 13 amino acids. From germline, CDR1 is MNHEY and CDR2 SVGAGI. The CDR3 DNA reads TGTGCCAGCAGTCCTTTTCCGGGCAGGGGAAATACTTTC. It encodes CASSPFPGRGNTF.

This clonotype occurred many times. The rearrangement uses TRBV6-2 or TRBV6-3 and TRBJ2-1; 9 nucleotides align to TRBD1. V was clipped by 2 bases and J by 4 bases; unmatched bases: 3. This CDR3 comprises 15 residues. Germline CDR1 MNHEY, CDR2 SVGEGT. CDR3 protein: CASSYRDRVYNEQFF. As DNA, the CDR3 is TGTGCCAGCAGTTACCGGGACAGGGTGTACAATGAGCAGTTCTTC.

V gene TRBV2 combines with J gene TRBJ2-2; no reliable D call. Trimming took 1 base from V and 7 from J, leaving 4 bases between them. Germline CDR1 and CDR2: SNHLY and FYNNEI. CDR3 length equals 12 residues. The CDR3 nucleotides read TGTGCCAGCAGTGAAGGAGGCGGGGAGCTGTTTTTT. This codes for CASSEGGGELFF.

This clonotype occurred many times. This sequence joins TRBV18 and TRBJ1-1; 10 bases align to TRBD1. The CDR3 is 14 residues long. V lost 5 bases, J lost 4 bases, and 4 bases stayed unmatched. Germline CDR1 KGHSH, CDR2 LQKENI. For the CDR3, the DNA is TGTGCCAGCTCAAGGGGACAGGGGTTCACTGAAGCTTTCTTT. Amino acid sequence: CASSRGQGFTEAFF.

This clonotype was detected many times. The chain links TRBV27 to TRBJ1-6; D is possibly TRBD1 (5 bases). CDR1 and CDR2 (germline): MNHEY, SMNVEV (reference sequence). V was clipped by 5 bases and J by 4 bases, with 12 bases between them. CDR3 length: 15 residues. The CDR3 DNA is TGTGCCAGCAGTATAGGGGCGGCTTATAATTCACCCCTCCACTTT. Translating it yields CASSIGAAYNSPLHF.

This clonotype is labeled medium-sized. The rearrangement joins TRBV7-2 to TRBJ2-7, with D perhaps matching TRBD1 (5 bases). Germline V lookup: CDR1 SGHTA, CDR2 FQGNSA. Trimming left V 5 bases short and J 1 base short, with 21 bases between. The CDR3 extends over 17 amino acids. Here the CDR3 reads CASSRDKRQPQSYEQYF. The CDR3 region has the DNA TGTGCCAGCAGCCGTGACAAAAGACAGCCACAATCCTACGAGCAGTACTTC. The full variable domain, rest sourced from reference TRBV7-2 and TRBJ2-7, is GAGVSQSPSNKVTEKGKDVELRCDPISGHTALYWYRQSLGQGLEFLIYFQGNSAPDKSGLPSDRFSAERTGGSVSTLTIQRTQQEDSAVYLCASSRDKRQPQSYEQYFGPGTRLTVT.

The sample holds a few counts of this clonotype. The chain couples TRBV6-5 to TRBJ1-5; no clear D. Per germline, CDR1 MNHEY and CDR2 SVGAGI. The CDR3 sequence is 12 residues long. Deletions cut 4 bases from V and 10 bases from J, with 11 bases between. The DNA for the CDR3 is TGTGCCAGCAGTTCCCTGGGTACCCCCCAGCATTTT. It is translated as CASSSLGTPQHF.

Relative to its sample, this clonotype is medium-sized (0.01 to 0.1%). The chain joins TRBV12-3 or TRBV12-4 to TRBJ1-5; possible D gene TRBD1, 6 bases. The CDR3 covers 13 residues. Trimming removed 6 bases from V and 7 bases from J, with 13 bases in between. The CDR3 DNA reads TGTGCCAGCAGCCCACAGGGAGAACAGCCCCAGCATTTT. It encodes CASSPQGEQPQHF.